The clone carrying this TCR beta chain was seen just once. The target antigen is unknown. Some clones are missing from TCRdb's copy, which holds only in-frame ones; the method was immunoSEQ multiplex PCR. The sample lists some 120,000 clones, 85% to 90% seen once, with around a quarter in the top ten. The sample is drawn from a study of T cell responses to AZD1222 COVID-19 vaccine. Broader study findings: Females made up more of the donors, who were largely white British, and clonal diversity may have come out too low.

Germline CDR1 MNHEY, CDR2 SVGAGI. This CDR3 has 14 residues. V lost 6 bases, J lost 5 bases, and 4 bases stayed unmatched. Sample: peripheral blood, taken on day 0 of AZD1222 vaccination. This TCR derives from an adult in good health. The genes are TRBV6-5 and TRBJ1-4, with 9 bases lining up with TRBD1. CDR3 loop: CASSPGTGNEKLFF. CDR3 DNA: TGTGCCAGCAGCCCCGGGACAGGGAATGAAAAACTGTTTTTT.